This TCR beta chain was recorded in a study of T cell repertoires and HLA-DP antigens. Background on the study: Transduced HeLa cells presented HLA-DP to CD4+ T cells.

After removal of 0 bases from V and 0 bases from J, the junction contained 0 bases not matched to a gene. Germline lookup yields CDR1 KGHSH and CDR2 LQKENI. The CDR3 runs to 15 residues. Whole-study findings and limits: Clones undetected before culture averaged about 35% against one allele and approximately 51% against the other.

Generated by immunoSEQ multiplex PCR, the TCRdb table keeps only in-frame clones and is missing some. The sample consists of more than 90,000 clones, around 93% of them appearing once. In regard to this clone: Its antigen is currently unknown.

Source material: CD4+ T cells from PBMCs. The receptor was derived from a young woman in good health and CMV-seronegative. This chain connects TRBV18 to TRBJ2-3, with TRBD2 identical over 7 bases. CDR3 DNA: TGTGCCAGCTCACCACCGGGAGGGAGCACAGATACGCAGTATTTT. As protein: CASSPPGGSTDTQYF.